This T cell receptor beta chain was sequenced during a study of PD-L1 blockade in urothelial cancer. Across the whole study: Timepoints chosen for blood analysis were 3 weeks (second dose) and 6 weeks after treatment start. Counts from blood samples showed a median of approximately 150,000 T cells.

The junction had 4 bases not matched to a gene; V was cut back by 1 base and J by 1 base. The germline V gene encodes CDR1 KGHSH and CDR2 LQKENI. CDR3 length: 16 residues. Each patient presented with locally advanced or metastatic urothelial carcinoma. What went into each PCR as a spike was synthetic TCR analog templates. TCRdb keeps only in-frame clones here, not all; method: immunoSEQ multiplex PCR. The table records 30,000 or so clones, approximately 79% of them present only once. This TCR was sampled from a man aged 50 or older with urothelial cancer. Sequenced material: PBMCs, taken around atezolizumab (anti-PD-L1) treatment. The chain uses TRBV18 and TRBJ2-3; 8 bases agree with TRBD2. The CDR3 DNA follows: TGTGCCAGCTCACCACTACGGCGGGAGGGCACAGATACGCAGTATTTT. Its protein product is CASSPLRREGTDTQYF.